These 30 T cell receptor beta chains were all obtained from the same sample, sequenced in a study of T cell repertoires in cytomegalovirus infection. TCRdb called the reads again in MiXCR, with one record for every CDR3 protein. The sample lists roughly 230,000 distinct CDR3 sequences, 22% occurring once. The sequenced sample was CD8+ T cells from PBMCs. These TCRs come from a human donor in good health (CMV status not recorded). Some clones in this sample may be carry-over from other donors' samples.

This clonotype came up a few times. The chain carries TRBV11-2 and TRBJ1-6, with D possibly matching TRBD1 (6 bases). V gave up 5 bases and J gave up 9 bases, with 20 bases separating them. The CDR3 consists of 16 residues. Germline V gives CDR1 SGHAT, CDR2 FQNNGV. The CDR3 coding sequence is TGTGCCAGCAGCGCGGAGGGGGGGGCGTTCAGTTCACCCCTCCACTTT. Residues: CASSAEGGAFSSPLHF.

The sample holds many counts of this clonotype. This chain uses TRBV7-2 with TRBJ2-7; weak D call: TRBD1 (5 bases). V lost 3 bases and J lost 3, with 12 bases in between. The CDR3 length is 14 residues. Germline CDR1 reads SGHTA; CDR2 reads FQGNSA. Here the CDR3 reads CASSFRRDIYEQYF. The CDR3 DNA reads as TGTGCCAGCAGCTTTCGCAGGGATATCTACGAGCAGTACTTC.

This chain joins TRBV20-1 and TRBJ2-1, with a tentative D call TRBD2 (7 bases). Trimming shortened V by 3 bases and J by 8 bases, and 17 bases separated the two germline ends. CDR3 size: 14 residues. The germline gives CDR1 DFQATT, CDR2 SNEGSKA (reference sequence). CDR3: CSASALSGGHEQFF. The DNA for the CDR3 is TGCAGTGCTAGTGCCCTTTCGGGGGGCCATGAGCAGTTCTTC.

A word on this clonotype: One base away lies a much larger clone, so this may be a sequencing read error. The chain has TRBV7-6 and TRBJ2-3; D gene uncertain. CDR3 length: 14 amino acids. Germline CDR1 reads SGHVS; CDR2 reads FNYEAQ. DNA of the CDR3: TGTGCCAACAGCCTAGATTTACCGCCGGACACGCAGTATTTT. Its translation: CANSLDLPPDTQYF. The variable domain in full, with the rest retrieved from reference TRBV7-6 and TRBJ2-3, is GAGVSQSPRYKVTKRGQDVALRCDPISGHVSLYWYRQALGQGPEFLTYFNYEAQQDKSGLPNDRFSAERPEGSISTLTIQRTEQRDSAMYRCANSLDLPPDTQYFGPGTRLTVL.

This clonotype was picked up a small number of times. The genes are TRBV7-8 and TRBJ2-5, with 12 bases lining up with TRBD2. The germline V gene encodes CDR1 SGHVS and CDR2 FQNEAQ. Losses at the gene ends were 5 bases for V and 2 bases for J; bases not matched to a gene: 6. The CDR3 totals 16 residues. CDR3 in DNA: TGTGCCAGCAGCCGGCTAGCGGGGGGGATGCAAGAGACCCAGTACTTC. Protein product: CASSRLAGGMQETQYF. Full variable domain (remainder filled in from reference TRBV7-8 and TRBJ2-5): GAGVSQSPRYKVAKRGQDVALRCDPISGHVSLFWYQQALGQGPEFLTYFQNEAQLDKSGLPSDRFFAERPEGSVSTLKIQRTQQEDSAVYLCASSRLAGGMQETQYFGPGTRLLVL.

In its sample, this clonotype was seen many times. The rearrangement joins TRBV7-8 to TRBJ1-1; tentative D call: TRBD1 (5 bases). Germline V gene sequence: CDR1 SGHVS, CDR2 FQNEAQ. The germline V and J ends were trimmed by 3 bases and 3 bases, with 11 bases remaining between them. This CDR3 has 14 residues. CDR3 DNA: TGTGCCAGCAGCTTTGGGCAGGGCCACACTGAAGCTTTCTTT. It translates to CASSFGQGHTEAFF. Drawing the rest from reference TRBV7-8 and TRBJ1-1, the complete variable domain is GAGVSQSPRYKVAKRGQDVALRCDPISGHVSLFWYQQALGQGPEFLTYFQNEAQLDKSGLPSDRFFAERPEGSVSTLKIQRTQQEDSAVYLCASSFGQGHTEAFFGQGTRLTVV.

This clonotype occurred a few times. The chain recombines TRBV4-1 with TRBJ1-5; no reliable D call. The germline V gene has CDR1 MGHRA and CDR2 YSYEKL. This CDR3 contains 12 residues. V lost 4 bases and J 9 bases, leaving 10 bases between the germline ends. CDR3 sequence (DNA): TGCGCCAGCAGCCGCGGGAGCGGGCCCCAGCATTTT. It specifies CASSRGSGPQHF.

This clonotype was seen a few times. The chain employs TRBV14 and TRBJ2-5; D is possibly TRBD2 (5 bases). Germline V gene sequence: CDR1 SGHDN, CDR2 FVKESK. This CDR3 spans 14 amino acids. V lost 0 bases to trimming and J lost 4 bases, with 9 bases between them. The CDR3 nucleotides are TGTGCCAGCAGCCAAGAAGGCCGGGGAGAGACCCAGTACTTC. This encodes CASSQEGRGETQYF. Full variable domain (rest looked up from reference TRBV14 and TRBJ2-5): EAGVTQFPSHSVIEKGQTVTLRCDPISGHDNLYWYRRVMGKEIKFLLHFVKESKQDESGMPNNRFLAERTGGTYSTLKVQPAELEDSGVYFCASSQEGRGETQYFGPGTRLLVL.

V usage is TRBV2 and J usage is TRBJ1-1; D uncertain. The germline CDR1 and CDR2 sequences are SNHLY and FYNNEI. V was clipped by 1 base and J by 0 bases, with 6 bases between them. CDR3 length: 14 residues. DNA of the CDR3: TGTGCCAGCAGTGAAGGGTACATGAACACTGAAGCTTTCTTT. Its translation: CASSEGYMNTEAFF.

This clonotype has at least ten counts. This sequence joins TRBV7-2 and TRBJ1-5; tentatively, D is TRBD1 (6 bases). The CDR3 is 13 residues long. Per germline, CDR1 SGHTA and CDR2 FQGNSA. The V end was cut by 5 bases, the J end by 4 bases, with 9 bases between. CDR3 nucleotide sequence: TGTGCCAGCAGCCCCGGACAGAATCAGCCCCAGCATTTT. The encoded protein is CASSPGQNQPQHF. The full variable domain, with the rest looked up from reference TRBV7-2 and TRBJ1-5, is GAGVSQSPSNKVTEKGKDVELRCDPISGHTALYWYRQSLGQGLEFLIYFQGNSAPDKSGLPSDRFSAERTGGSVSTLTIQRTQQEDSAVYLCASSPGQNQPQHFGDGTRLSIL.

This chain connects TRBV7-9 to TRBJ2-1; TRBD1 aligns across 8 bases. J lost 12 bases, V lost 3 bases, and 1 base had no gene match. Germline V gene sequence: CDR1 SEHNR, CDR2 FQNEAQ (reference sequence). There are 11 residues in the CDR3. The CDR3 nucleotides read TGTGCCAGCAGCTTGGGGACAGGGCAGTTCTTC. It encodes CASSLGTGQFF.

The chain is built from TRBV19 and TRBJ1-1; 11 bases are a match to TRBD1. The CDR3 spans 15 residues. With 7 bases clipped from V and 4 bases from J, the junction kept 8 bases outside the gene matches. Germline V CDR1 and CDR2: LNHDA, SQIVND (reference sequence). The CDR3 nucleotides read TGTGCCAGTACCTTATCCGGGACAGGGGGCACTGAAGCTTTCTTT. Its translation: CASTLSGTGGTEAFF.

The chain is built from TRBV29-1 and TRBJ2-7, with D possibly being TRBD1 or TRBD2 (5 bases each). This CDR3 comprises 12 residues. The germline V gene has CDR1 SQVTM and CDR2 ANQGSEA. Trimming took off 2 bases at V and 6 bases at J, with 11 bases between the two ends. CDR3 residues: CSVEYTRGEQYF. CDR3 DNA: TGCAGCGTTGAATATACGAGGGGCGAGCAGTACTTC.

This chain uses TRBV7-9 with TRBJ1-5, with a possible D match to TRBD1 (5 bases). The CDR3 covers 12 residues. The V gene's germline CDR1 is SEHNR and CDR2 FQNEAQ (reference sequence). The V end lost 4 bases, the J end lost 6 bases, and 7 bases lay between the germline ends. The CDR3 reads CASSSGSQPQHF. CDR3 nucleotide sequence: TGTGCCAGCAGCTCAGGGAGTCAGCCCCAGCATTTT. Variable domain in full (rest from reference TRBV7-9 and TRBJ1-5): DTGVSQNPRHKITKRGQNVTFRCDPISEHNRLYWYRQTLGQGPEFLTYFQNEAQLEKSRLLSDRFSAERPKGSFSTLEIQRTEQGDSAMYLCASSSGSQPQHFGDGTRLSIL.

This clonotype has only a few counts. The chain carries TRBV20-1 and TRBJ2-7; perhaps TRBD1 as D (6 bases). V lost 3 bases and J lost 6, with 15 bases in between. CDR1 and CDR2 (germline): DFQATT, SNEGSKA (reference sequence). The CDR3 runs to 13 residues. The DNA for the CDR3 is TGCAGTGCTAGCATCGACAGGTTGGGCGAGCAGTACTTC. It is translated as CSASIDRLGEQYF.

The sample holds many counts of this clonotype. The rearrangement joins TRBV7-8 to TRBJ2-5; D tentatively reads TRBD1 or TRBD2 (5 bases each). Germline CDR1 and CDR2: SGHVS and FQNEAQ. CDR3 length: 16 residues. Trimming took 7 bases from V and 5 from J, leaving 23 bases between them. The CDR3 loop reads CASTPVLGETWETQYF. CDR3 DNA: TGTGCCAGCACCCCGGTGTTGGGGGAGACCTGGGAGACCCAGTACTTC. Full variable domain (remainder filled in from reference TRBV7-8 and TRBJ2-5): GAGVSQSPRYKVAKRGQDVALRCDPISGHVSLFWYQQALGQGPEFLTYFQNEAQLDKSGLPSDRFFAERPEGSVSTLKIQRTQQEDSAVYLCASTPVLGETWETQYFGPGTRLLVL.

This clonotype was observed at least ten times. This chain links TRBV7-9 with TRBJ1-2; D uncertain. Deletions cut 5 bases from V and 2 bases from J, with 9 bases between. In germline, CDR1 is SEHNR, CDR2 FQNEAQ (reference sequence). The CDR3 has 13 residues. As DNA, the CDR3 is TGTGCCAGCAGCCCCGCGGAGAACTATGGCTACACCTTC. Protein product: CASSPAENYGYTF.

The table lists this clonotype with a few counts. The chain employs TRBV20-1 and TRBJ2-1, with 8 nucleotides matching TRBD1. This CDR3 has 13 residues. The V and J ends lost 7 bases and 2 bases, in that order; junction bases with no gene match: 4. Per the germline V gene, CDR1 is DFQATT and CDR2 is SNEGSKA (reference sequence). This chain's CDR3 is CSGDRGTYNEQFF. In DNA form, the CDR3 reads TGCAGTGGAGACAGGGGAACCTACAATGAGCAGTTCTTC.

V gene TRBV2 combines with J gene TRBJ1-1; 8 bases are a match to TRBD1. Germline V gene data show CDR1 as SNHLY and CDR2 as FYNNEI. The ends lost 4 bases at V and 5 bases at J; junction bases unmatched: 6. The CDR3 runs 14 residues. The CDR3 bases are TGTGCCAGCAGTGGGACAGGGACGAGGACTGAAGCTTTCTTT. Amino acid sequence: CASSGTGTRTEAFF.

Many counts were recorded for this clonotype. The chain recombines TRBV7-6 with TRBJ1-4, with D perhaps TRBD1 (5 bases). Trimming removed 5 bases at V and 8 bases at J, with 12 bases between. CDR1 SGHVS and CDR2 FNYEAQ come from the germline V gene. The CDR3 contains 13 residues. CDR3: CASSRRPGEKLFF. The CDR3 region has the DNA TGTGCCAGCAGCCGCCGACCAGGGGAAAAACTGTTTTTT.

The sample holds a few counts of this clonotype. The chain uses TRBV7-6 and TRBJ2-3, with TRBD2 matching over 7 bases. The CDR3 runs 13 residues. Germline assignment: CDR1 SGHVS and CDR2 FNYEAQ. V was pared by 4 bases and J by 6 bases, with 4 bases of the junction left unmatched. The CDR3, as DNA: TGTGCCAGCAGCTCACACGGGAGGGATACGCAGTATTTT. This gives the protein CASSSHGRDTQYF.

The table lists this clonotype with many counts. The CDR3 region is CASSSRTDWTGHYGYTF. Here the CDR3 DNA reads TGTGCCAGCAGCTCCCGCACTGACTGGACAGGACACTATGGCTACACCTTC. This chain links TRBV7-9 with TRBJ1-2; TRBD1 matches at 7 bases. This CDR3 has 17 residues. After removal of 4 bases from V and 3 bases from J, the junction contained 14 bases not matched to a gene. The germline gives CDR1 SEHNR, CDR2 FQNEAQ (reference sequence).

This clonotype has ten or more counts. The J gene is TRBJ2-1, the V gene TRBV7-6, with TRBD2 as a possible D gene (5 bases). The CDR3 has 13 amino acids. The V end lost 5 bases, the J end lost 7 bases, and 12 bases lay between the germline ends. Germline V gene sequence: CDR1 SGHVS, CDR2 FNYEAQ. The CDR3 DNA sequence: TGTGCCAGCAGCATAAACGGGGAGAATGAGCAGTTCTTC. Protein product: CASSINGENEQFF. Full variable domain (missing parts from reference TRBV7-6 and TRBJ2-1): GAGVSQSPRYKVTKRGQDVALRCDPISGHVSLYWYRQALGQGPEFLTYFNYEAQQDKSGLPNDRFSAERPEGSISTLTIQRTEQRDSAMYRCASSINGENEQFFGPGTRLTVL.

This chain joins TRBV9 and TRBJ1-3, with D uncertain. V was trimmed by 0 bases and J by 0 bases, leaving 19 bases between them. Germline CDR1 SGDLS, CDR2 YYNGEE. The CDR3 is 19 residues long. In nucleotides, the CDR3 is TGTGCCAGCAGCGTAGATGTTGCCAGACCCCTAAGCTCTGGAAACACCATATATTTT. Protein: CASSVDVARPLSSGNTIYF.

This clonotype was seen a few times. V usage is TRBV7-3 and J usage is TRBJ2-5; D gene ambiguous. Trimming cost V 1 base and J 2 bases, with 5 bases left between them. Germline V gene data show CDR1 as SGHTA and CDR2 as FQGTGA. The CDR3 has 13 residues. The CDR3 protein is CASSLNSQETQYF. In nucleotides, the CDR3 is TGTGCCAGCAGCTTAAACTCACAAGAGACCCAGTACTTC.

The chain carries TRBV6-1 and TRBJ1-1; possible D gene TRBD1, 5 bases. The CDR3 has 14 amino acids. V was cut by 2 bases and J by 5 bases, with 12 bases left in between. Germline V CDR1 and CDR2: MNHNS, SASEGT. CDR3 sequence: CASSELGPGTEAFF. CDR3 nucleotide sequence: TGTGCCAGCAGTGAACTGGGGCCGGGGACTGAAGCTTTCTTT.

The chain is built from TRBV29-1 and TRBJ1-1; the D is unclear. V gave up 6 bases and J gave up 3 bases, with 11 bases separating them. This CDR3 contains 12 residues. Germline CDR1 is SQVTM and CDR2 is ANQGSEA. The chain's CDR3 is CSVGSIHTEAFF. As DNA, the CDR3 is TGCAGCGTGGGATCGATTCACACTGAAGCTTTCTTT.

This clonotype appeared many times. The chain has TRBV6-1 and TRBJ2-4, with D unresolved. The CDR3 totals 15 residues. Germline CDR1 and CDR2: MNHNS and SASEGT. V dropped 1 base and J dropped 0 bases, with 7 bases sitting between them. The CDR3 DNA reads TGTGCCAGCAGTGAAGGACACATAGCCAAAAACATTCAGTACTTC. The encoded protein is CASSEGHIAKNIQYF.

At least ten counts were recorded for this clonotype. This chain links TRBV28 with TRBJ1-5; 9 bases agree with TRBD1. CDR1 MDHEN and CDR2 SYDVKM come from the germline V gene. The CDR3 loop spans 15 amino acids. V was clipped by 6 bases and J by 6 bases; unmatched bases: 9. The CDR3 here is CASSLTGGAGQPQHF. CDR3 in DNA: TGTGCCAGCAGCCTTACAGGGGGCGCGGGTCAGCCCCAGCATTTT.

In this sample, this clonotype is medium-sized (0.01 to 0.1%). The chain has TRBV28 and TRBJ1-2, with D perhaps TRBD1 (6 bases). This CDR3 is built from 15 residues. Trimming took off 5 bases at V and 2 bases at J, with 15 bases between the two ends. Germline V gene sequence: CDR1 MDHEN, CDR2 SYDVKM. The CDR3 nucleotides read TGTGCCAGCAGTCCGCTGGGGGGGCCGAACTATGGCTACACCTTC. Translated: CASSPLGGPNYGYTF.